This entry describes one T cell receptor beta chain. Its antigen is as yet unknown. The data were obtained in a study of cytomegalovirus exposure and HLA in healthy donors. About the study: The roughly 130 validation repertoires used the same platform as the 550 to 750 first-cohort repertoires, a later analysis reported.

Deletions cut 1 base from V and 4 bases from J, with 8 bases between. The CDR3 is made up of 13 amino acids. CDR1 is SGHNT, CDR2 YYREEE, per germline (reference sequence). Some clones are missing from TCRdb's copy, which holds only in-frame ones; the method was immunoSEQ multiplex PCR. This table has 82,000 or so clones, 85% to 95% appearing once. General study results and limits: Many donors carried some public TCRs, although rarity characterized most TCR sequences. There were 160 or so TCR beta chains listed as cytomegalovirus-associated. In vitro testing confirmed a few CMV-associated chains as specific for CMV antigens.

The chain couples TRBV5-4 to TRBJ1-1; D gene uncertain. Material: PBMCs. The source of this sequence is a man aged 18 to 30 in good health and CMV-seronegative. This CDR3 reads CASSLTQATEAFF. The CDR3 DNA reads TGTGCCAGCAGCTTGACCCAGGCCACTGAAGCTTTCTTT.